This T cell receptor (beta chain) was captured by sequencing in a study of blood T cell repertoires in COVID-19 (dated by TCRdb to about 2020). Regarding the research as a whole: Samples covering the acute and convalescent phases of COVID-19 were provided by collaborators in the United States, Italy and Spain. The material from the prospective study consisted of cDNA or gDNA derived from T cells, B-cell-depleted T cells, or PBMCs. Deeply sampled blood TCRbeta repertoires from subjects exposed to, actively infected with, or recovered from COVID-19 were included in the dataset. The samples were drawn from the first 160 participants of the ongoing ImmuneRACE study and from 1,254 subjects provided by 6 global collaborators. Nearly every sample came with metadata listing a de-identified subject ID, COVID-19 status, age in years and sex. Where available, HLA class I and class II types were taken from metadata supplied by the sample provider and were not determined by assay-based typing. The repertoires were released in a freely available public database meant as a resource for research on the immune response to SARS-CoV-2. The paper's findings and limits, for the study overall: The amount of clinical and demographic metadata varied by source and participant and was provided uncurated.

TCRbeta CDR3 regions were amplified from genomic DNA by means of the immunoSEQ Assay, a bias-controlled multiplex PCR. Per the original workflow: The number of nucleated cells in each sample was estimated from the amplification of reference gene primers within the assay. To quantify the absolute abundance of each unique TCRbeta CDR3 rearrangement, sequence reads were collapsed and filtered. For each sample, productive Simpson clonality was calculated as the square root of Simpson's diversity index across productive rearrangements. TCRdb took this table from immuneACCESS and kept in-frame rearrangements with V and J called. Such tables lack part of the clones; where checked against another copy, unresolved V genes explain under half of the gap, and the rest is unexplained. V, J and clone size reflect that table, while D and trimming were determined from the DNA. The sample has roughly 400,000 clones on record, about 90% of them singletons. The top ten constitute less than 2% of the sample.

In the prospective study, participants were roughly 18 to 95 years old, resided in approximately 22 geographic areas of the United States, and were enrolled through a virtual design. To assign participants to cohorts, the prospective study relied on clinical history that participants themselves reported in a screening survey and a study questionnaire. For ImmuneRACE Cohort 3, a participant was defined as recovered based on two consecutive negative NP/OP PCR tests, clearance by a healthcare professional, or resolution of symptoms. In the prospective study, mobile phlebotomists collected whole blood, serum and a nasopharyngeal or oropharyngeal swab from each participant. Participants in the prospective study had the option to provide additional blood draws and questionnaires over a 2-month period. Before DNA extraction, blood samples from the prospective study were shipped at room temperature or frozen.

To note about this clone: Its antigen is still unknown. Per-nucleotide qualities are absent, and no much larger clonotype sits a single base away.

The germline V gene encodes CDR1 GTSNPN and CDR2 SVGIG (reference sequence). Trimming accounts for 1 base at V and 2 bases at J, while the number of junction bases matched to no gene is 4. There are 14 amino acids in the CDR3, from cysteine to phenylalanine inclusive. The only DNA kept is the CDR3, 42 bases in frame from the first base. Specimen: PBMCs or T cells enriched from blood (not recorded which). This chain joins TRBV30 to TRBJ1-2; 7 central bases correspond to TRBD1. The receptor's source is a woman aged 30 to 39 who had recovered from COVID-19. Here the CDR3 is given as CAWSGGTENYGYTF. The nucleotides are TGTGCCTGGAGTGGGGGGACAGAAAACTATGGCTACACCTTC.